These 3 T cell receptor beta chains originate from one sample sequenced in a study of T cell repertoires in cytomegalovirus infection. TCRdb redid the calling of the reads with MiXCR, one entry per CDR3 protein. The repertoire consists of roughly 920,000 distinct CDR3 sequences, with approximately 33% occurring once and the leading ten covering about an eighth. These receptors have no identified antigens. The sequencing here drew on cultured CD8+ T cells from PBMCs, taken from culture after CMV antigen stimulation. Source of these receptors: a human donor in good health (CMV status not recorded). Some clones in this sample may be carry-over from other donors' samples.

The table lists this clonotype with a count of one. The chain uses TRBV7-6 and TRBJ1-3, with TRBD1 as a possible D gene (5 bases). The CDR3 extends over 15 amino acids. V was pared by 2 bases and J by 4 bases, with 12 bases between. Germline lookup yields CDR1 SGHVS and CDR2 FNYEAQ. CDR3 sequence reads: CASSLLDRNGNTIYF. The CDR3 DNA reads as TGTGCCAGCAGCTTACTCGACAGAAACGGAAACACCATATATTTT.

The J gene is TRBJ2-7, the V gene TRBV4-1, with TRBD1 identical over 10 bases. Per germline, CDR1 MGHRA and CDR2 YSYEKL. CDR3 length equals 13 residues. V shed 3 bases, J shed 5 bases, and the junction held 1 base outside the gene matches. The CDR3 protein is CASSQTGGHEQYV. CDR3 nucleotide sequence: TGCGCCAGCAGCCAGACAGGGGGCCACGAGCAGTACGTC.

The gene calls are TRBV14 and TRBJ2-7; 7 bases are a match to TRBD1. The CDR3 contains 16 residues. Looked up from germline, CDR1 is SGHDN and CDR2 is FVKESK. V was clipped by 1 base and J by 1 base; unmatched bases: 7. The DNA for the CDR3 is TGTGCCAGCAGCCAAGCTTGGGGACAGAGATCCTACGAGCAGTACTTC. Translated, it gives CASSQAWGQRSYEQYF.